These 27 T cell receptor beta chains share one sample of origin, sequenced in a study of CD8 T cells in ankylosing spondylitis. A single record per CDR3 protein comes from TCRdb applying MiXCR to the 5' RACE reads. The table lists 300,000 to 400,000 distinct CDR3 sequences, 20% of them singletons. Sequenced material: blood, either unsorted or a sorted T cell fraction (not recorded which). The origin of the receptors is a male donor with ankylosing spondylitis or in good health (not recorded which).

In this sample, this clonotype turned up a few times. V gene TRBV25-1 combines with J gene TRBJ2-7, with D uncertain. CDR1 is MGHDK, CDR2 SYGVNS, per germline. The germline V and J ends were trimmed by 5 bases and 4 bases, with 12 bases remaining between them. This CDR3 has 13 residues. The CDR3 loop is CASSPAAEYEQYF. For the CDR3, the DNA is TGTGCCAGCAGTCCTGCAGCTGAATACGAGCAGTACTTC.

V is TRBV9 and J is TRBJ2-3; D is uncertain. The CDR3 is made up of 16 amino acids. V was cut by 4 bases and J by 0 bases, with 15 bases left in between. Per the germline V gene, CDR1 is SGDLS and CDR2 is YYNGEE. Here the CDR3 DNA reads TGTGCCAGCAGCTACGGTAGTCAGTCTAGCACAGATACGCAGTATTTT. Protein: CASSYGSQSSTDTQYF.

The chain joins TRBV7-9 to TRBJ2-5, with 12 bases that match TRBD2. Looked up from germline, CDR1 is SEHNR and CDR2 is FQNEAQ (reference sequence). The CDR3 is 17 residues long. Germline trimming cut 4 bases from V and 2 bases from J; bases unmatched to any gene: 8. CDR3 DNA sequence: TGTGCCAGCAGCTCCGGACTAGCGGGGATATCACAAGAGACCCAGTACTTC. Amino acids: CASSSGLAGISQETQYF.

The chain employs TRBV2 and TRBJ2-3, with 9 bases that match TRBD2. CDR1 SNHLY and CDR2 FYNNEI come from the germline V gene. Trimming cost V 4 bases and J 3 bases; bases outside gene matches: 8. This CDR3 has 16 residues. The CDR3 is CASSVGRGGRTDTQYF. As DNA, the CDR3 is TGTGCCAGCAGTGTGGGGCGGGGGGGCAGGACAGATACGCAGTATTTT.

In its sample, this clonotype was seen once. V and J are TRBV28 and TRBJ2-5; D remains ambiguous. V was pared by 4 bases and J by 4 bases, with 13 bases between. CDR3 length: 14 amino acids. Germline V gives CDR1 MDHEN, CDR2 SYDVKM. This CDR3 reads CASSSRVRAETQYF. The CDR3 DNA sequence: TGTGCCAGCAGTTCCCGGGTGCGCGCAGAGACCCAGTACTTC. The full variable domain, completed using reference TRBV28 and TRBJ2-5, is DVKVTQSSRYLVKRTGEKVFLECVQDMDHENMFWYRQDPGLGLRLIYFSYDVKMKEKGDIPEGYSVSREKKERFSLILESASTNQTSMYLCASSSRVRAETQYFGPGTRLLVL.

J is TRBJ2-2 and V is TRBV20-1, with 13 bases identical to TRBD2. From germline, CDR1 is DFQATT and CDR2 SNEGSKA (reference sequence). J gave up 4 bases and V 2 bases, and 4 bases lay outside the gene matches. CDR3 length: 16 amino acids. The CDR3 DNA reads TGCAGTGCTAGAAGACTAGCGGGGGGCACCACCGGGGAGCTGTTTTTT. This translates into CSARRLAGGTTGELFF.

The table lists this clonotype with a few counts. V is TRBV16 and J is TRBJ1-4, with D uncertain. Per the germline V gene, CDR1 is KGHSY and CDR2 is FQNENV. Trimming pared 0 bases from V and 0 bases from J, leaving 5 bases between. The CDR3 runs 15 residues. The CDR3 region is CASSQSGATNEKLFF. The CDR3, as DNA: TGTGCCAGCAGCCAATCTGGGGCAACTAATGAAAAACTGTTTTTT.

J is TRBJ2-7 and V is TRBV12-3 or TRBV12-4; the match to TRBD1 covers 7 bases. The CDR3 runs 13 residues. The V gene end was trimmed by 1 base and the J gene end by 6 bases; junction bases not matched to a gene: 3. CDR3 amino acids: CASSLVQGLEQYF. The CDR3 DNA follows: TGTGCCAGCAGTTTAGTACAGGGGCTCGAGCAGTACTTC.

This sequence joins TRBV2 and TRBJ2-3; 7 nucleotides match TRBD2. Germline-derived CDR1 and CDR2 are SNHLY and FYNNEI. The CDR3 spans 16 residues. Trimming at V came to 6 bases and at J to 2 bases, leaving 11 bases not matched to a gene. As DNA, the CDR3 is TGTGCCAGCAGCCCCCCAACTAGCGAACTCACAGATACGCAGTATTTT. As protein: CASSPPTSELTDTQYF.

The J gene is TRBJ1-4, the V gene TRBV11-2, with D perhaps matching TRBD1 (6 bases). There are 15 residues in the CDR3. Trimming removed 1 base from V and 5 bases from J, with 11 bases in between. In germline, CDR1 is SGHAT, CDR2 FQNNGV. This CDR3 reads CASSLGWTENEKLFF. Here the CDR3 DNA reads TGTGCCAGCAGCTTAGGCTGGACAGAGAATGAAAAACTGTTTTTT.

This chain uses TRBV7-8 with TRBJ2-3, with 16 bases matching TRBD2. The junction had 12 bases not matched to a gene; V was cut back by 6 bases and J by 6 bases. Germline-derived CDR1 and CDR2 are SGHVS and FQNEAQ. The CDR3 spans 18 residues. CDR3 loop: CASSGTSGGVRVLDTQYF. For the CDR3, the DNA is TGTGCCAGCAGTGGGACTAGCGGGGGGGTGAGGGTGTTGGATACGCAGTATTTT.

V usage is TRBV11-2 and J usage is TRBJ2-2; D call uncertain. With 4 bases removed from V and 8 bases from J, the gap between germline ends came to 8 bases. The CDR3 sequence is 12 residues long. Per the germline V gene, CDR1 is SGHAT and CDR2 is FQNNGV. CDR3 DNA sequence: TGTGCCAGCAGCTCCTGGTTGGGGGAGCTGTTTTTT. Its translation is CASSSWLGELFF.

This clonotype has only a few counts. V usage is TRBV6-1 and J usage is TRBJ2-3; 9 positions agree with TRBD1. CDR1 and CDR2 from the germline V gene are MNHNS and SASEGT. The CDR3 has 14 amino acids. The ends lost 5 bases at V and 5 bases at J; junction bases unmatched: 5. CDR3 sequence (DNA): TGTGCCAGCAGTCAGGGACAGGGATTAGATACGCAGTATTTT. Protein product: CASSQGQGLDTQYF.

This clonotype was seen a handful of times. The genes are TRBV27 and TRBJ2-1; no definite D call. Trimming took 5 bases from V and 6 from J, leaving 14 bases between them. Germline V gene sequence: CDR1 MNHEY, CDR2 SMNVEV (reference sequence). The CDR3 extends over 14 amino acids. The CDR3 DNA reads TGTGCCAGCAGTATCCCTCAAGCGCCCAATGAGCAGTTCTTC. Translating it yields CASSIPQAPNEQFF.

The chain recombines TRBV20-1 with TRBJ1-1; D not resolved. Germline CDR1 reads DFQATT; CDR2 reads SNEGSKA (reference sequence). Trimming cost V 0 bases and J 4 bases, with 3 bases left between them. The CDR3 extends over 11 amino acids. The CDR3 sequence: CSAREVTEAFF. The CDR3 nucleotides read TGCAGTGCTAGAGAGGTCACTGAAGCTTTCTTT.

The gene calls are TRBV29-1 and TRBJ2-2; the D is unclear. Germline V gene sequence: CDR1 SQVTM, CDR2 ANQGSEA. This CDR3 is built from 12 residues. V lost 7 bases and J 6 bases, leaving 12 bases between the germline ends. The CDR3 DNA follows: TGCAGCGCCACCGGAGAGGCCGGGGAGCTGTTTTTT. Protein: CSATGEAGELFF.

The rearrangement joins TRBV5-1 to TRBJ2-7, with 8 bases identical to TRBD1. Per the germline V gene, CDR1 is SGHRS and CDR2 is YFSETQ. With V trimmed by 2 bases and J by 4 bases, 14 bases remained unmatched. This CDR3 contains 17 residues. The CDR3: CASSLTMDRVVRYEQYF. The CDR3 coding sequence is TGCGCCAGCAGCTTAACGATGGACAGGGTGGTTCGGTACGAGCAGTACTTC.

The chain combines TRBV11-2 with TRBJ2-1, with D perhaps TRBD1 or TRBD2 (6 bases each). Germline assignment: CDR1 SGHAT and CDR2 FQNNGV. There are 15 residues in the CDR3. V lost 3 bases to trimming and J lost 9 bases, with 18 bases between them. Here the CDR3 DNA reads TGTGCCAGCAGCTTGATCTGGGGGGCCGGGGGTGAGCAGTTCTTC. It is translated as CASSLIWGAGGEQFF.

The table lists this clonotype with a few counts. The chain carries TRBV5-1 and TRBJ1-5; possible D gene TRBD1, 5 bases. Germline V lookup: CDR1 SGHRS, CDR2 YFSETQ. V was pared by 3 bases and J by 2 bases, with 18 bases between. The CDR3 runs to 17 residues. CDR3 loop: CASSSRRDVARNQPQHF. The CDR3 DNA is TGCGCCAGCAGCTCACGGCGGGACGTGGCGCGCAATCAGCCCCAGCATTTT.

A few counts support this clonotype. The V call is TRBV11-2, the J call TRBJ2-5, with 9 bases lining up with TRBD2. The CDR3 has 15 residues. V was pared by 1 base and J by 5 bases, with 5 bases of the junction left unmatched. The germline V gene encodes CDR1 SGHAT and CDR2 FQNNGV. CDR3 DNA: TGTGCCAGCAGCTTAGTTGCGGGGGGGGAGGAGACCCAGTACTTC. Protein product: CASSLVAGGEETQYF.

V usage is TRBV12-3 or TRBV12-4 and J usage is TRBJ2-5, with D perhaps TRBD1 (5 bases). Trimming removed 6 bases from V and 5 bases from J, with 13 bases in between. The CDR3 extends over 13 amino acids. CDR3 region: CASRIDPGETQYF. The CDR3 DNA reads TGTGCCAGCAGGATCGACCCAGGGGAGACCCAGTACTTC.

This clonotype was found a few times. CDR3 loop: CASSRKGGNNSPLHF. The DNA for the CDR3 is TGCGCCAGCAGCCGGAAGGGGGGTAATAATTCACCCCTCCACTTT. The chain uses TRBV4-1 and TRBJ1-6, with D tentatively TRBD1 (6 bases). V shed 4 bases and J shed 5 bases, with 12 bases lying between them. The CDR3 is 15 amino acids. Germline V gene data show CDR1 as MGHRA and CDR2 as YSYEKL.

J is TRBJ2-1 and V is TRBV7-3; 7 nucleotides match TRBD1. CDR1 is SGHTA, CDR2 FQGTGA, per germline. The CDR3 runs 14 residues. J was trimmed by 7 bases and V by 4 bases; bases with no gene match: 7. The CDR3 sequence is CASSSLLTGNEQFF. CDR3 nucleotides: TGTGCCAGCAGCTCCTTATTGACAGGGAATGAGCAGTTCTTC.

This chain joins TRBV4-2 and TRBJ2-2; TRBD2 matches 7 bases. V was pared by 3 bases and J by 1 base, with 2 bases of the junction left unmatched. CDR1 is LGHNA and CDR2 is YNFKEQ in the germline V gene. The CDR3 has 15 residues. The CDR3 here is CASSHQRGNTGELFF. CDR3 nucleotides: TGTGCCAGCAGCCACCAGCGGGGGAACACCGGGGAGCTGTTTTTT.

The CDR3 reads CASSFAVRAVPGETQYF. For the CDR3, the DNA is TGTGCCAGCAGTTTCGCCGTTCGTGCAGTCCCAGGGGAGACCCAGTACTTC. The chain carries TRBV12-3 or TRBV12-4 and TRBJ2-5; D is perhaps TRBD1 (5 bases). The CDR3 is made up of 17 amino acids. V shed 3 bases and J shed 5 bases, with 22 bases lying between them.

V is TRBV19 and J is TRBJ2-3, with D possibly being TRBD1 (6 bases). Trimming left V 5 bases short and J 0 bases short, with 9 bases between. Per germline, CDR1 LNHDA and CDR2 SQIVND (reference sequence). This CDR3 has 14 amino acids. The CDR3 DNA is TGTGCCAGTAGTTACACAGGGAGCACAGATACGCAGTATTTT. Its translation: CASSYTGSTDTQYF.

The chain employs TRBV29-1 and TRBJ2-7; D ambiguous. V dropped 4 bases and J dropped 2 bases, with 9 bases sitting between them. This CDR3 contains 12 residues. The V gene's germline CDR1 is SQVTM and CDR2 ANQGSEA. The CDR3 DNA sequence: TGCAGCGTTGCGGATCCTCCCTACGAGCAGTACTTC. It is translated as CSVADPPYEQYF.